The 15 T cell receptor beta chains presented below share a single source sample, sequenced in a study of cytomegalovirus exposure and HLA in healthy donors. Primers included in the PCR were 60 Vbeta and 13 Jbeta primers. Measured with immunoSEQ multiplex PCR; TCRdb has only the in-frame clones, and not every one. The table records more than 200,000 clones, 83% of them present only once. Sequenced material: PBMCs. The receptor set was obtained from a girl aged 10-17 years in good health and CMV-seronegative.

This chain joins TRBV15 and TRBJ1-6, with 8 bases lining up with TRBD1. CDR3 size: 14 residues. V gave up 1 base and J gave up 8 bases; unmatched junction bases: 1. Germline CDR1 is LNHNV and CDR2 is YYDKDF (reference sequence). Here the CDR3 reads CATSRADRDSPLHF. DNA for the CDR3: TGTGCCACCAGCAGAGCGGACAGGGATTCACCCCTCCACTTT. Variable domain in full (rest from reference TRBV15 and TRBJ1-6): DAMVIQNPRYQVTQFGKPVTLSCSQTLNHNVMYWYQQKSSQAPKLLFHYYDKDFNNEADTPDNFQSRRPNTSFCFLDIRSPGLGDTAMYLCATSRADRDSPLHFGNGTRLTVT.

This clone was detected only once. The rearrangement links TRBV6-6 to TRBJ1-6; TRBD1 might be the D (6 bases). CDR1 is MNHNY, CDR2 SVGAGI, per germline (reference sequence). V was clipped by 6 bases and J by 7 bases, with 13 bases between them. The CDR3 loop spans 14 amino acids. The CDR3 DNA follows: TGTGCCAGCAGACCACAGGGTTACAATTCACCCCTCCACTTT. The encoded protein is CASRPQGYNSPLHF.

This clone was found a few times. The rearrangement uses TRBV6-1 and TRBJ1-1, with D perhaps TRBD1 (5 bases). V was shortened by 4 bases and J by 0 bases, with 6 bases between the two germline ends. The CDR3 runs 13 residues. Per the germline V gene, CDR1 is MNHNS and CDR2 is SASEGT. The CDR3 bases are TGTGCCAGCAGTGCGGGGGTGAACACTGAAGCTTTCTTT. Protein sequence: CASSAGVNTEAFF.

This chain uses TRBV28 with TRBJ2-1; D is possibly TRBD1 (5 bases). The germline CDR1 and CDR2 sequences are MDHEN and SYDVKM. This CDR3 has 14 amino acids. With 5 bases removed from V and 5 bases from J, the gap between germline ends came to 13 bases. This chain's CDR3 is CASSRRGRDNEQFF. The CDR3 nucleotides are TGTGCCAGCAGTCGTAGGGGAAGGGACAATGAGCAGTTCTTC.

A note on this clone: Because it lacks the conserved phenylalanine or tryptophan at the end, this CDR3 is likely a read error. This chain joins TRBV15 and TRBJ1-2; D is unclear. The V and J ends lost 0 bases and 8 bases respectively, with 10 bases between them. The CDR3 covers 13 residues. Germline values: CDR1 LNHNV, CDR2 YYDKDF (reference sequence). The chain's CDR3 is CATSRDPRLGYTL. In DNA, the CDR3 is TGTGCCACCAGCAGAGATCCACGTCTGGGCTACACCCTC.

Comments on this clone: Other nucleotide sequences in the sample specify the same CDR3. The rearrangement joins TRBV6-5 to TRBJ1-4; D possibly corresponds to TRBD1 (5 bases). The V end lost 1 base, the J end lost 6 bases, and 12 bases lay between the germline ends. CDR3 length equals 15 residues. Germline V CDR1 and CDR2: MNHEY, SVGAGI. CDR3 sequence: CASSYFGRADEKLFF. Here the CDR3 DNA reads TGTGCCAGCAGTTACTTTGGCAGGGCGGATGAAAAACTGTTTTTT.

The V gene is TRBV7-9, the J gene TRBJ2-1; D perhaps matches TRBD2 (7 bases). CDR1 and CDR2 from the germline V gene are SEHNR and FQNEAQ (reference sequence). The CDR3 is 15 amino acids. Trimming shortened V by 2 bases and J by 7 bases, and 15 bases separated the two germline ends. The CDR3 spells CASSLRRGGRNEQFF. The DNA for the CDR3 is TGTGCCAGCAGCTTAAGGAGGGGGGGCCGAAATGAGCAGTTCTTC.

The chain combines TRBV7-8 with TRBJ2-6; 7 bases match TRBD2. The ends lost 5 bases at V and 5 bases at J; junction bases unmatched: 9. The CDR3 length is 16 residues. The germline CDR1 and CDR2 sequences are SGHVS and FQNEAQ. CDR3 nucleotides: TGTGCCAGCAGCACCCGGGACTACCCCTGGGCCAACGTCCTGACTTTC. It specifies CASSTRDYPWANVLTF.

This clone appeared a few times. The sample has other DNA sequences that encode this CDR3 too. The V and J genes are TRBV7-9 and TRBJ1-3; a weak D match, TRBD1 (5 bases). Germline V gives CDR1 SEHNR, CDR2 FQNEAQ (reference sequence). V was cut by 10 bases and J by 0 bases, with 13 bases left in between. The CDR3 length is 14 residues. The CDR3 sequence is CATPRGSSGNTIYF. In nucleotides, the CDR3 is TGTGCCACCCCGCGGGGGAGCTCTGGAAACACCATATATTTT. Variable domain in full (rest from reference TRBV7-9 and TRBJ1-3): DTGVSQNPRHKITKRGQNVTFRCDPISEHNRLYWYRQTLGQGPEFLTYFQNEAQLEKSRLLSDRFSAERPKGSFSTLEIQRTEQGDSAMYLCATPRGSSGNTIYFGEGSWLTVV.

This chain links TRBV28 with TRBJ2-5; D remains ambiguous. The CDR3 extends over 11 amino acids. With 7 bases removed from V and 3 bases from J, the gap between germline ends came to 6 bases. Germline assignment: CDR1 MDHEN and CDR2 SYDVKM. This CDR3 reads CASIFEETQYF. CDR3 sequence (DNA): TGTGCCAGCATTTTCGAAGAGACCCAGTACTTC. The variable domain in full, completed from reference TRBV28 and TRBJ2-5, reads DVKVTQSSRYLVKRTGEKVFLECVQDMDHENMFWYRQDPGLGLRLIYFSYDVKMKEKGDIPEGYSVSREKKERFSLILESASTNQTSMYLCASIFEETQYFGPGTRLLVL.

The rearrangement joins TRBV2 to TRBJ2-7; 7 nucleotides agree with TRBD1. The length of the CDR3 is 13 residues. The J segment lost 2 bases and the V segment lost 6 bases, leaving 4 bases of the junction unmatched. CDR1 and CDR2 (germline): SNHLY, FYNNEI. The CDR3 is CASRQTGTYEQYF. CDR3 nucleotides: TGTGCCAGCAGGCAGACAGGGACCTACGAGCAGTACTTC.

V gene TRBV5-1 combines with J gene TRBJ2-7, with TRBD1 matching over 7 bases. Germline V lookup: CDR1 SGHRS, CDR2 YFSETQ. The CDR3 runs 16 residues. The J segment lost 6 bases and the V segment lost 4 bases, leaving 16 bases of the junction unmatched. CDR3 in DNA: TGCGCCAGCAGCGCCATTACAGGGGCGAACTATGGCGAGCAGTACTTC. Its translation is CASSAITGANYGEQYF.

The chain employs TRBV29-1 and TRBJ1-2; D is ambiguous. V dropped 7 bases and J dropped 3 bases, with 12 bases sitting between them. CDR1 is SQVTM, CDR2 ANQGSEA, per germline. The CDR3 covers 12 residues. CDR3 nucleotide sequence: TGCAGCGCCCAGGAGGTATACTATGGCTACACCTTC. Encoded protein: CSAQEVYYGYTF.

This clone showed up just once. CDR3: CASKGQGYEQYF. In DNA form, the CDR3 reads TGCGCCAGTAAGGGACAGGGCTACGAGCAGTACTTC. The chain is built from TRBV5-1 and TRBJ2-7, with 9 bases that match TRBD1. The CDR3 has 12 amino acids. The V and J ends lost 8 bases and 3 bases, in that order; junction bases with no gene match: 3. Germline V gives CDR1 SGHRS, CDR2 YFSETQ.

The chain combines TRBV7-9 with TRBJ2-5, with TRBD1 as a possible D gene (5 bases). V was cut by 2 bases and J by 5 bases, with 15 bases left in between. Germline values: CDR1 SEHNR, CDR2 FQNEAQ (reference sequence). The CDR3 contains 15 residues. The CDR3 nucleotides are TGTGCCAGCAGCTTATTGGGCTCCAGGGCCGAGACCCAGTACTTC. The encoded protein is CASSLLGSRAETQYF.